This TCR beta chain came from a study of blood T cell repertoires in COVID-19. A single count supports this clone. Measured with immunoSEQ multiplex PCR; TCRdb has only the in-frame clones, and not every one. The sample shows about 160,000 clones, about 90% of them seen only once. The CDR3 runs to 14 residues. Trimming took 1 base from V and 2 from J; bases not matched to a gene: 2. CDR1 SGHDT and CDR2 YYEEEE come from the germline V gene. This chain links TRBV5-6 with TRBJ2-5, with 7 nucleotides matching TRBD1. The sequenced material came from peripheral blood. This TCR derives from a young man with COVID-19, enrolled during active disease. The chain's CDR3 is CASSLTGAQETQYF. The CDR3 region has the DNA TGTGCCAGCAGCTTGACAGGGGCACAAGAGACCCAGTACTTC. The full variable domain, rest sourced from reference TRBV5-6 and TRBJ2-5, is DAGVTQSPTHLIKTRGQQVTLRCSPKSGHDTVSWYQQALGQGPQFIFQYYEEEERQRGNFPDRFSGHQFPNYSSELNVNALLLGDSALYLCASSLTGAQETQYFGPGTRLLVL.